Below are 32 T cell receptor beta chains sequenced from a single sample in a study of blood T cells in healthy people across ages. PCR was performed a second time for roughly 7 to 12 cycles using a sample-barcoded 5' primer and a J-beta primer mix. TCRdb reprocessed the 5' RACE reads via MiXCR and lists one record per CDR3 protein. The sample holds more than 1.4 million distinct CDR3 sequences, approximately 40% seen once. The sample consisted of blood. These receptors all come from a woman between 18 and 29 years old in good health.

This clonotype has only a few counts. This chain connects TRBV20-1 to TRBJ2-1; D might be TRBD2 (5 bases). The V end was cut by 3 bases, the J end by 0 bases, with 18 bases between. From germline, CDR1 is DFQATT and CDR2 SNEGSKA (reference sequence). The CDR3 length is 17 residues. CDR3 region: CSASGELHPSSYNEQFF. CDR3 DNA: TGCAGTGCTAGTGGGGAGCTTCACCCTAGCTCCTACAATGAGCAGTTCTTC.

The chain is built from TRBV6-5 and TRBJ2-7; D remains unclear. Germline assignment: CDR1 MNHEY and CDR2 SVGAGI. This CDR3 is built from 13 residues. V lost 6 bases and J lost 0, with 9 bases in between. The CDR3 nucleotides are TGTGCCAGCAGGAGACCGAGCTCCTACGAGCAGTACTTC. Amino acids: CASRRPSSYEQYF.

The chain uses TRBV7-9 and TRBJ2-1; 8 positions agree with TRBD2. The CDR3 sequence is 16 residues long. J lost 12 bases, V lost 3 bases, and 16 bases had no gene match. CDR1 is SEHNR and CDR2 is FQNEAQ in the germline V gene (reference sequence). CDR3: CASSLRSREGWHGQFF. The DNA for the CDR3 is TGTGCCAGCAGCTTGCGATCACGGGAGGGCTGGCATGGGCAGTTCTTC.

The chain employs TRBV14 and TRBJ2-3; D possibly corresponds to TRBD2 (5 bases). CDR1 and CDR2 from the germline V gene are SGHDN and FVKESK. This CDR3 spans 12 amino acids. V shed 3 bases and J shed 8 bases, with 9 bases lying between them. CDR3 in DNA: TGTGCCAGCAGCCACGGAGCGGCTACGCAGTATTTT. Its translation is CASSHGAATQYF.

V usage is TRBV20-1 and J usage is TRBJ2-3; possible D gene TRBD2, 6 bases. The V gene's germline CDR1 is DFQATT and CDR2 SNEGSKA (reference sequence). This CDR3 is built from 14 residues. Trimming took 4 bases from V and 6 from J, leaving 17 bases between them. CDR3 nucleotides: TGCAGTGCTACGGGACTCACATCCTTGGATACGCAGTATTTT. Residues: CSATGLTSLDTQYF.

This chain links TRBV7-9 with TRBJ2-1; D not certain. The germline V gene has CDR1 SEHNR and CDR2 FQNEAQ (reference sequence). CDR3 length equals 11 residues. V was clipped by 5 bases and J by 8 bases, with 7 bases between them. The CDR3 loop is CASSQKHEQFF. CDR3 nucleotide sequence: TGTGCCAGCAGCCAGAAACATGAGCAGTTCTTC.

The rearrangement links TRBV20-1 to TRBJ2-7, with TRBD1 as a possible D gene (6 bases). Germline values: CDR1 DFQATT, CDR2 SNEGSKA (reference sequence). The V end lost 3 bases, the J end lost 5 bases, and 11 bases lay between the germline ends. The CDR3 loop spans 12 amino acids. The CDR3 nucleotides read TGCAGTGCTAGCCACTCAGGGGACGAGCAGTACTTC. This sequence encodes CSASHSGDEQYF.

The V call is TRBV7-2, the J call TRBJ2-1; 7 bases agree with TRBD1. J gave up 6 bases and V 1 base, and 6 bases lay outside the gene matches. Germline V lookup: CDR1 SGHTA, CDR2 FQGNSA. This CDR3 is 15 amino acids long. The CDR3 nucleotides are TGTGCCAGCAGCTTAGTCTCAGGGGGAAGCAATGAGCAGTTCTTC. This translates into CASSLVSGGSNEQFF.

The genes are TRBV20-1 and TRBJ1-3; D is ambiguous. The V and J ends lost 3 bases and 0 bases respectively, with 9 bases between them. The CDR3 is 14 amino acids. Per germline, CDR1 DFQATT and CDR2 SNEGSKA (reference sequence). CDR3 region: CSASLAYSGNTIYF. The DNA for the CDR3 is TGCAGTGCTAGCCTAGCTTACTCTGGAAACACCATATATTTT.

This chain connects TRBV29-1 to TRBJ1-1; 9 nucleotides align to TRBD1. There are 13 residues in the CDR3. V lost 8 bases and J lost 6; bases outside the gene matches: 10. Germline-derived CDR1 and CDR2 are SQVTM and ANQGSEA. The CDR3 nucleotides are TGCAGCAACCCTCTACAGGGGGCCCCTGAAGCTTTCTTT. Translated: CSNPLQGAPEAFF.

V is TRBV20-1 and J is TRBJ2-1; 9 positions agree with TRBD2. Germline-derived CDR1 and CDR2 are DFQATT and SNEGSKA (reference sequence). The V and J ends lost 6 bases and 1 base, in that order; junction bases with no gene match: 4. CDR3 length: 14 amino acids. The CDR3 DNA reads as TGCAGTGCGAGGACTAGCGATTCCTACAATGAGCAGTTCTTC. Translation: CSARTSDSYNEQFF.

The genes are TRBV7-2 and TRBJ2-1; D may be TRBD1 or TRBD2 (5 bases each). Germline V gene lookup returns CDR1 SGHTA and CDR2 FQGNSA. V was trimmed by 1 base and J by 15 bases, leaving 19 bases between them. The CDR3 totals 14 residues. CDR3 in DNA: TGTGCCAGCAGCTTAGGAGGGGTTCGAGACCTGGGGTTCTTC. Its translation: CASSLGGVRDLGFF. Drawing the rest from reference TRBV7-2 and TRBJ2-1, the complete variable domain is GAGVSQSPSNKVTEKGKDVELRCDPISGHTALYWYRQSLGQGLEFLIYFQGNSAPDKSGLPSDRFSAERTGGSVSTLTIQRTQQEDSAVYLCASSLGGVRDLGFFGPGTRLTVL.

There are a few counts of this clonotype. This chain uses TRBV7-9 with TRBJ1-5; D gene unclear. V was cut by 4 bases and J by 3 bases, with 10 bases left in between. The V gene's germline CDR1 is SEHNR and CDR2 FQNEAQ (reference sequence). CDR3 length: 14 residues. In nucleotides, the CDR3 is TGTGCCAGCAGCTCCGGACCGACCAATCAGCCCCAGCATTTT. Translating it yields CASSSGPTNQPQHF.

The J gene is TRBJ2-1, the V gene TRBV28; D might be TRBD2 (5 bases). The germline CDR1 and CDR2 sequences are MDHEN and SYDVKM. The CDR3 length is 15 residues. With 5 bases removed from V and 6 bases from J, the gap between germline ends came to 17 bases. Here the CDR3 DNA reads TGTGCCAGCAGTCGCACCGGGGTGGCGGGCAATGAGCAGTTCTTC. As protein: CASSRTGVAGNEQFF.

This chain connects TRBV4-1 to TRBJ1-6; D not certain. This CDR3 comprises 16 residues. Germline V gene data show CDR1 as MGHRA and CDR2 as YSYEKL. Trimming took 1 base from V and 3 from J, leaving 10 bases between them. The CDR3 DNA is TGCGCCAGCAGCCAAGCAGAGACCTACTATAATTCACCCCTCCACTTT. It codes for CASSQAETYYNSPLHF.

This clonotype was seen a handful of times. The chain carries TRBV21-1 and TRBJ2-7; whether TRBD1, the table's D call, matches the DNA was not checked. The DNA matches TRBJ2-5 better at its end, which makes the J call doubtful. TRBV21-1 is shown as a pseudogene. This CDR3 has 14 residues. CDR3 DNA: TGTGCCAGCAGCAAACGCCAGGGGGTGGAGACCCAGTACTTC. Protein: CASSKRQGVETQYF.

The chain couples TRBV20-1 to TRBJ1-5; no definite D call. V lost 6 bases, J lost 2 bases, and 20 bases lay in between. This CDR3 has 16 residues. Germline V gene data show CDR1 as DFQATT and CDR2 as SNEGSKA (reference sequence). The CDR3 bases are TGCAGTGCCCAAACTAATTGGCAAAATGGCAATCAGCCCCAGCATTTT. Protein sequence: CSAQTNWQNGNQPQHF.

A few counts support this clonotype. V usage is TRBV13 and J usage is TRBJ2-1, with 7 nucleotides matching TRBD1. The CDR3 contains 15 residues. V trimming: 6 bases; J trimming: 6 bases; junction bases outside the gene matches: 11. CDR1 is PRHDT and CDR2 is FYEKMQ in the germline V gene (reference sequence). The CDR3 nucleotides are TGTGCCAGCAGTCTAACCTATAACAGGGGCAATGAGCAGTTCTTC. Its translation: CASSLTYNRGNEQFF. The full variable domain, in which reference TRBV13 and TRBJ2-1 provide the parts outside the CDR3, is AAGVIQSPRHLIKEKRETATLKCYPIPRHDTVYWYQQGPGQDPQFLISFYEKMQSDKGSIPDRFSAQQFSDYHSELNMSSLELGDSALYFCASSLTYNRGNEQFFGPGTRLTVL.

This clonotype was observed a single time. The CDR3 nucleotides are TGTGCCAGCAGCGCCCACCGGACAGTTTACAATGAGCAGTTCTTC. This translates into CASSAHRTVYNEQFF. The chain employs TRBV9 and TRBJ2-1; possible D gene TRBD1, 6 bases. The CDR3 has 15 residues. The germline CDR1 and CDR2 sequences are SGDLS and YYNGEE. Trimming took 3 bases from V and 4 from J, leaving 14 bases between them.

The chain combines TRBV20-1 with TRBJ2-1; D gene uncertain. The better agreement between TRBJ2-7 and the DNA end casts doubt on the J call. Germline CDR1 is DFQATT and CDR2 is SNEGSKA (reference sequence). The CDR3 sequence is 11 residues long. The CDR3 DNA reads as TGCAGTGCTATGGGCCTCAATGAGCAGTACTTC. The encoded protein is CSAMGLNEQYF.

The chain has TRBV6-5 and TRBJ2-7, with a tentative D call TRBD2 (6 bases). V dropped 5 bases and J dropped 1 base, with 18 bases sitting between them. The CDR3 length is 16 residues. CDR1 and CDR2 from the germline V gene are MNHEY and SVGAGI. This chain's CDR3 is CASSRPGKRASYEQYF. For the CDR3, the DNA is TGTGCCAGCAGTCGACCGGGGAAGCGGGCGTCCTACGAGCAGTACTTC.

V and J are TRBV7-3 and TRBJ2-6, with a tentative D call TRBD1 (5 bases). From germline, CDR1 is SGHTA and CDR2 FQGTGA. V dropped 3 bases and J dropped 0 bases, with 9 bases sitting between them. The CDR3 is 16 residues long. Here the CDR3 reads CASSLAQGSGANVLTF. In nucleotides, the CDR3 is TGTGCCAGCAGCTTGGCCCAGGGCTCTGGGGCCAACGTCCTGACTTTC.

The gene calls are TRBV6-6 and TRBJ2-1, with D unclear. The germline CDR1 and CDR2 sequences are MNHNY and SVGAGI (reference sequence). V was cut by 4 bases and J by 6 bases, with 16 bases left in between. The CDR3 is 15 residues long. The CDR3 sequence is CASSFTGPQANEQFF. CDR3 bases: TGTGCCAGCAGTTTCACCGGGCCTCAGGCCAATGAGCAGTTCTTC.

The chain uses TRBV6-1 and TRBJ2-2; no clear D. The CDR3 contains 13 residues. Germline values: CDR1 MNHNS, CDR2 SASEGT. The V and J ends lost 6 bases and 0 bases respectively, with 5 bases between them. DNA for the CDR3: TGTGCCAGCAGAGATTCGAACACCGGGGAGCTGTTTTTT. The encoded protein is CASRDSNTGELFF.

This clonotype came up a few times. J is TRBJ1-4 and V is TRBV3-1, with no clear D. In germline, CDR1 is LGHDT, CDR2 YNNKEL (reference sequence). Trimming removed 4 bases at V and 0 bases at J, with 6 bases between. This CDR3 spans 14 amino acids. CDR3 loop: CASSRVATNEKLFF. CDR3 bases: TGTGCCAGCAGCCGGGTTGCAACTAATGAAAAACTGTTTTTT.

This clonotype appeared a single time. The chain employs TRBV5-1 and TRBJ2-3; D unresolved. CDR3 length: 14 amino acids. In germline, CDR1 is SGHRS, CDR2 YFSETQ. Trimming cost V 4 bases and J 5 bases, with 14 bases left between them. The CDR3 region has the DNA TGCGCCAGCAGCGTGGAACAAGAAGGAGATACGCAGTATTTT. Translating gives CASSVEQEGDTQYF.

As to this clonotype: A much larger clonotype is one base distant, so this may be a read error. The gene calls are TRBV29-1 and TRBJ2-7; 7 nucleotides line up with TRBD2. The CDR3 contains 15 residues. Losses at the gene ends were 0 bases for V and 7 bases for J; bases not matched to a gene: 12. Germline CDR1 and CDR2: SQVTM and ANQGSEA. CDR3 DNA: TGCAGCGTTGAAGATCTTCGCGGGAGTAGGGATGAGCAGTACTTC. It encodes CSVEDLRGSRDEQYF.

This clonotype was detected ten times or more. The rearrangement joins TRBV7-2 to TRBJ2-5, with D unclear. Germline CDR1 reads SGHTA; CDR2 reads FQGNSA. The length of the CDR3 is 11 residues. V was shortened by 5 bases and J by 3 bases, with 4 bases between the two germline ends. In DNA, the CDR3 is TGTGCCAGCAGCATCAAAGAGACCCAGTACTTC. It codes for CASSIKETQYF.

Ten or more counts support this clonotype. The chain joins TRBV7-6 to TRBJ2-5; 7 nucleotides match TRBD1. Germline CDR1 SGHVS, CDR2 FNYEAQ. J lost 5 bases, V lost 0 bases, and 12 bases had no gene match. The CDR3 consists of 17 residues. The CDR3 DNA reads as TGTGCCAGCAGCTTAGCGGGGACAGAGGGTCAGGTGGAGACCCAGTACTTC. It specifies CASSLAGTEGQVETQYF.

This clonotype was seen more than once but under ten times. Given a much more abundant clone one base away, this may be a read error. The chain carries TRBV3-1 and TRBJ2-7, with D perhaps TRBD1 or TRBD2 (5 bases each). V dropped 0 bases and J dropped 10 bases, with 10 bases sitting between them. The length of the CDR3 is 12 residues. CDR1 LGHDT and CDR2 YNNKEL come from the germline V gene (reference sequence). CDR3 nucleotides: TGTGCCAGCAGCCAAGAGGGGGAGTCCCAGTACTTC. As protein: CASSQEGESQYF.

This clonotype came up once. This rearrangement joins TRBV7-2 to TRBJ1-5; D might be TRBD1 (5 bases). The V and J ends lost 2 bases and 2 bases respectively, with 16 bases between them. The CDR3 runs 17 residues. CDR1 SGHTA and CDR2 FQGNSA come from the germline V gene. Here the CDR3 reads CASSLPRGSAGNQPQHF. The CDR3 nucleotides read TGTGCCAGCAGCTTACCCCGGGGGTCCGCGGGCAATCAGCCCCAGCATTTT.

The V gene is TRBV28, the J gene TRBJ2-6; D remains ambiguous. V was shortened by 8 bases and J by 0 bases, with 8 bases between the two germline ends. This CDR3 contains 14 residues. Looked up from germline, CDR1 is MDHEN and CDR2 is SYDVKM. The CDR3 bases are TGTGCCAGCGGTGTTTCCTCTGGGGCCAACGTCCTGACTTTC. Translating gives CASGVSSGANVLTF.